What follows are 16 T cell receptor beta chains derived from one specimen sequenced in a study of blood T cell repertoires in COVID-19. Sequenced by immunoSEQ multiplex PCR; TCRdb stores in-frame clones only, minus some. The table records about 330,000 clones, approximately 87% of them present only once. Sequences were obtained from PBMCs or T cells enriched from blood (not recorded which). These TCRs come from a woman in her 30s who had recovered from COVID-19.

CDR3 sequence reads: CASSPGGHGYTF. The DNA of the CDR3 is TGTGCCAGCAGTCCAGGGGGGCACGGCTACACCTTC. The V call is TRBV28, the J call TRBJ1-2; 7 bases are shared with TRBD1. The CDR3 is 12 residues long. In germline, CDR1 is MDHEN, CDR2 SYDVKM. V shed 5 bases and J 8 bases; nucleotides not matched to a gene: 5.

The gene calls are TRBV6-1 and TRBJ2-7; 7 bases are a match to TRBD1. This CDR3 contains 18 residues. The V and J ends lost 3 bases and 1 base, in that order; junction bases with no gene match: 15. The germline CDR1 and CDR2 sequences are MNHNS and SASEGT. Written as DNA, the CDR3 is TGTGCCAGCAGTGATCCCCTCGTGGGTGGGGACAGATCCTACGAGCAGTACTTC. Its protein is CASSDPLVGGDRSYEQYF.

This rearrangement joins TRBV7-2 to TRBJ1-2; D might be TRBD1 (5 bases). Trimming pared 5 bases from V and 3 bases from J, leaving 13 bases between. The CDR3 has 14 residues. Germline CDR1 is SGHTA and CDR2 is FQGNSA. The CDR3: CASSPRARDYGYTF. The CDR3 DNA reads as TGTGCCAGCAGCCCAAGGGCCAGGGACTATGGCTACACCTTC.

V is TRBV29-1 and J is TRBJ1-1; 7 positions agree with TRBD1. The CDR3 runs to 13 residues. Germline CDR1 SQVTM, CDR2 ANQGSEA. The ends lost 6 bases at V and 0 bases at J; junction bases unmatched: 4. CDR3: CSVGQALNTEAFF. The CDR3 DNA sequence: TGCAGCGTCGGACAGGCTTTGAACACTGAAGCTTTCTTT.

J is TRBJ2-7 and V is TRBV6-5; D might be TRBD1 (6 bases). V was trimmed by 6 bases and J by 1 base, leaving 13 bases between them. Germline CDR1 is MNHEY and CDR2 is SVGAGI. CDR3 length: 14 amino acids. The CDR3 here is CASRIFDRSYEQYF. The CDR3 bases are TGTGCCAGCAGGATCTTTGACAGGTCCTACGAGCAGTACTTC.

The V and J genes are TRBV6-1 and TRBJ1-2, with D uncertain. This CDR3 is built from 13 residues. V was cut by 3 bases and J by 2 bases, with 7 bases left in between. CDR1 and CDR2 from the germline V gene are MNHNS and SASEGT. CDR3 sequence: CASSEPLNYGYTF. The CDR3 DNA reads as TGTGCCAGCAGTGAGCCACTGAACTATGGCTACACCTTC.

The table lists this clone with a count of one. V usage is TRBV5-1 and J usage is TRBJ2-3, with 11 bases aligning to TRBD1. The CDR3 covers 15 residues. The V gene's germline CDR1 is SGHRS and CDR2 YFSETQ. J gave up 5 bases and V 5 bases, and 7 bases lay outside the gene matches. The CDR3 bases are TGCGCCAGCAGGATCGGACAGGGGGCGGGAGATACGCAGTATTTT. Translating gives CASRIGQGAGDTQYF.

The CDR3 sequence is CASDPLTGTSGGHEQYF. The CDR3, as DNA: TGTGCCAGCGATCCTCTTACTGGGACTAGCGGGGGTCACGAGCAGTACTTC. The chain uses TRBV5-8 and TRBJ2-7; 14 nucleotides match TRBD2. The junction had 14 bases not matched to a gene; V was cut back by 7 bases and J by 5 bases. Per the germline V gene, CDR1 is SGHTS and CDR2 is YDEGEE. The CDR3 totals 17 residues.

The table lists this clone with a count of one. J is TRBJ1-3 and V is TRBV7-8; D gene unclear. Germline V gene data show CDR1 as SGHVS and CDR2 as FQNEAQ. The CDR3 is 15 residues long. Trimming removed 1 base at V and 0 bases at J, with 7 bases between. Here the CDR3 reads CASSLVAGSGNTIYF. CDR3 coding DNA: TGTGCCAGCAGCTTAGTCGCGGGCTCTGGAAACACCATATATTTT. The full variable domain, its missing parts supplied by reference TRBV7-8 and TRBJ1-3, is GAGVSQSPRYKVAKRGQDVALRCDPISGHVSLFWYQQALGQGPEFLTYFQNEAQLDKSGLPSDRFFAERPEGSVSTLKIQRTQQEDSAVYLCASSLVAGSGNTIYFGEGSWLTVV.

The rearrangement joins TRBV7-9 to TRBJ1-1, with D tentatively TRBD1 (5 bases). The germline gives CDR1 SEHNR, CDR2 FQNEAQ (reference sequence). V gave up 3 bases and J gave up 1 base, with 9 bases separating them. CDR3 size: 14 residues. The CDR3 region is CASSFEQENTEAFF. As DNA, the CDR3 is TGTGCCAGCAGCTTCGAACAGGAGAACACTGAAGCTTTCTTT.

This chain joins TRBV18 and TRBJ1-3; the match to TRBD1 covers 12 bases. The CDR3 loop spans 15 amino acids. CDR1 and CDR2 from the germline V gene are KGHSH and LQKENI. V dropped 2 bases and J dropped 4; count of bases not matched to a gene: 0. The CDR3 region is CASSPGTGGGNTIYF. The CDR3 nucleotides read TGTGCCAGCTCACCAGGGACAGGGGGCGGAAACACCATATATTTT.

The chain recombines TRBV6-2 or TRBV6-3 with TRBJ1-1, with D possibly TRBD1 on 6 matching bases. CDR3 size: 16 residues. The V end was cut by 2 bases, the J end by 1 base, with 14 bases between. The germline CDR1 and CDR2 sequences are MNHEY and SVGEGT. CDR3 bases: TGTGCCAGCAGTTACCGTCCGGGGGGCGCGAACACTGAAGCTTTCTTT. It translates to CASSYRPGGANTEAFF.

The CDR3 DNA is TGTGCCAGCAGCCAAGGACCAGGGGAGACCTACGAGCAGTACTTC. It yields the protein CASSQGPGETYEQYF. This sequence joins TRBV3-1 (or the pseudogene TRBV3-2) and TRBJ2-7; a possible D gene is TRBD1 (6 bases). This CDR3 contains 15 residues. V gave up 1 base and J gave up 2 bases, with 12 bases separating them. CDR1 and CDR2 (germline): LGHDT, YNNKEL (reference sequence).

J is TRBJ1-1 and V is TRBV2; D is unclear. The CDR3 runs 13 residues. Germline V gives CDR1 SNHLY, CDR2 FYNNEI. Trimming shortened V by 7 bases and J by 6 bases, and 15 bases separated the two germline ends. The CDR3 sequence: CASIRESGAEAFF. The CDR3 nucleotides are TGTGCCAGCATAAGGGAATCGGGAGCTGAAGCTTTCTTT.

In DNA form, the CDR3 reads TGTGCCAGCAGCTTAGAGCGGGGGGCAGATACGCAGTATTTT. Translation: CASSLERGADTQYF. The chain has TRBV5-4 and TRBJ2-3; 9 bases are shared with TRBD2. The CDR3 runs to 14 residues. With 2 bases clipped from V and 4 bases from J, the junction kept 2 bases outside the gene matches. CDR1 is SGHNT, CDR2 YYREEE, per germline (reference sequence). The full variable domain, with the rest looked up from reference TRBV5-4 and TRBJ2-3, is ETGVTQSPTHLIKTRGQQVTLRCSSQSGHNTVSWYQQALGQGPQFIFQYYREEENGRGNFPPRFSGLQFPNYSSELNVNALELDDSALYLCASSLERGADTQYFGPGTRLTVL.

This chain links TRBV6-2 or TRBV6-3 with TRBJ2-7, with a weak D call TRBD2 (5 bases). Trimming removed 2 bases from V and 2 bases from J, with 16 bases in between. The CDR3 is made up of 16 amino acids. CDR1 MNHEY and CDR2 SVGEGT come from the germline V gene. Here the CDR3 reads CASSYAQAPEAYEQYF. The CDR3 DNA sequence: TGTGCCAGCAGTTACGCTCAGGCCCCGGAGGCCTACGAGCAGTACTTC.